What follows describes a single TCR beta chain. What it binds is not known. The entry originates in a study of T cells in Graves' hyperthyroidism and ophthalmopathy. Study outcomes and limitations: The blood repertoire included most of the expanded thyroid clonotypes above 0.001. From stable hyperthyroidism, ophthalmopathy was separated by a 13 V-J model.

This CDR3 region has 13 residues. Deletions cut 5 bases from V and 8 bases from J, with 13 bases between. The investigators amplified TCR beta CDR3 regions from RNA transcripts. TCR CDR3 regions were first amplified by RT-PCR with HTBI primers. Each CDR3 protein gets one entry after TCRdb re-called the multiplex PCR reads with MiXCR. The table records around 55,000 distinct CDR3 sequences, less than 60% of them present only once. The chain links TRBV12-3 or TRBV12-4 to TRBJ2-1; D remains unclear. The TCR originated in a woman between 50 and 59 years old with Graves' ophthalmopathy. The specimen was blood. CDR3 amino acids: CASSLPLGDEQFF. CDR3 bases: TGTGCCAGCAGTCTCCCCTTAGGCGATGAGCAGTTCTTC.